Presented here are 25 T cell receptor beta chains from one specimen sequenced in a study of T cell responses to AZD1222 COVID-19 vaccine. The protocol was immunoSEQ multiplex PCR, while the TCRdb copy is restricted to in-frame clones and leaves out a portion. The data show approximately 210,000 clones, roughly 94% seen once. The sequenced sample was peripheral blood, obtained 28 days after the second dose of the MenACWY control vaccine. These TCRs come from an adult who received the MenACWY meningococcal vaccine as a control.

V gene TRBV30 combines with J gene TRBJ1-2; 12 bases map to TRBD1. Germline CDR1 and CDR2: GTSNPN and SVGIG (reference sequence). V shed 1 base and J 4 bases; nucleotides not matched to a gene: 10. CDR3 length equals 17 residues. The CDR3 DNA reads as TGTGCCTGGAGTGCGAAACCGGGACAGGGGGCCCCCTATGGCTACACCTTC. It specifies CAWSAKPGQGAPYGYTF.

The chain employs TRBV7-9 and TRBJ2-5; tentative D call: TRBD2 (6 bases). The CDR3 has 14 amino acids. Germline assignment: CDR1 SEHNR and CDR2 FQNEAQ (reference sequence). Trimming cost V 1 base and J 5 bases, with 11 bases left between them. This CDR3 is CASSLGSGHETQYF. The CDR3 region has the DNA TGTGCCAGCAGCTTAGGTAGCGGCCACGAGACCCAGTACTTC.

The rearrangement uses TRBV19 and TRBJ1-4; D is unresolved. Trimming took 4 bases from V and 0 from J, leaving 12 bases between them. In germline, CDR1 is LNHDA, CDR2 SQIVND (reference sequence). The CDR3 covers 16 residues. The CDR3 region has the DNA TGTGCCAGTAGTAACCTCCCGGCAACAACTAATGAAAAACTGTTTTTT. Its protein product is CASSNLPATTNEKLFF. Full variable domain (rest looked up from reference TRBV19 and TRBJ1-4): DGGITQSPKYLFRKEGQNVTLSCEQNLNHDAMYWYRQDPGQGLRLIYYSQIVNDFQKGDIAEGYSVSREKKESFPLTVTSAQKNPTAFYLCASSNLPATTNEKLFFGSGTQLSVL.

The J gene is TRBJ2-1, the V gene TRBV6-4; maybe TRBD1 (5 bases). With 2 bases removed from V and 6 bases from J, the gap between germline ends came to 14 bases. This CDR3 is built from 15 residues. Germline CDR1 MRHNA, CDR2 SNTAGT. The CDR3 region has the DNA TGTGCCAGCAGTGACGGGGCCCTCCTCGTCAATGAGCAGTTCTTC. Translated: CASSDGALLVNEQFF.

The chain employs TRBV29-1 and TRBJ2-1; no clear D gene. Germline V gene sequence: CDR1 SQVTM, CDR2 ANQGSEA. V was cut by 3 bases and J by 8 bases, with 23 bases left in between. The CDR3 extends over 16 amino acids. Here the CDR3 DNA reads TGCAGCGTTGAGAGGCAGGACGGTCCCCGGGTAGATGAGCAGTTCTTC. Its protein is CSVERQDGPRVDEQFF.

This chain connects TRBV9 to TRBJ2-1; no definite D call. CDR3 length: 15 residues. Looked up from germline, CDR1 is SGDLS and CDR2 is YYNGEE. Trimming cost V 0 bases and J 7 bases, with 14 bases left between them. The CDR3 nucleotides read TGTGCCAGCAGCGTAGGGCCGGCTACCCAGAATGAGCAGTTCTTC. Translated, it gives CASSVGPATQNEQFF.

V and J are TRBV29-1 and TRBJ1-2, with a weak D call TRBD1 (6 bases). The CDR3 contains 12 residues. Germline loops: CDR1 SQVTM, CDR2 ANQGSEA. Trimming took 1 base from V and 6 from J, leaving 9 bases between them. Here the CDR3 reads CSVEARTDGYTF. Written as DNA, the CDR3 is TGCAGCGTTGAAGCGAGGACAGATGGCTACACCTTC.

J is TRBJ2-1 and V is TRBV7-8, with TRBD2 matching over 7 bases. Germline trimming cut 1 base from V and 9 bases from J; bases unmatched to any gene: 9. Germline CDR1 SGHVS, CDR2 FQNEAQ. This CDR3 contains 15 residues. CDR3 DNA sequence: TGTGCCAGCAGCTTAGTACGTGGGGGGGTAACTGAGCAGTTCTTC. It encodes CASSLVRGGVTEQFF. Looking up the rest from reference TRBV7-8 and TRBJ2-1 gives the full variable domain: GAGVSQSPRYKVAKRGQDVALRCDPISGHVSLFWYQQALGQGPEFLTYFQNEAQLDKSGLPSDRFFAERPEGSVSTLKIQRTQQEDSAVYLCASSLVRGGVTEQFFGPGTRLTVL.

The chain joins TRBV19 to TRBJ1-1; D is possibly TRBD1 (5 bases). With 3 bases removed from V and 0 bases from J, the gap between germline ends came to 17 bases. Germline V gene data show CDR1 as LNHDA and CDR2 as SQIVND (reference sequence). The CDR3 is made up of 17 amino acids. The CDR3 nucleotides are TGTGCCAGTAGTATCCAGGGCCACCAGAAGGTGAACACTGAAGCTTTCTTT. Its protein product is CASSIQGHQKVNTEAFF.

In nucleotides, the CDR3 is TGTGCCTGGAGTCTAACTACGGGTAACGAGCAGTACTTC. This gives the protein CAWSLTTGNEQYF. V and J are TRBV30 and TRBJ2-7; no definite D call. The germline V gene has CDR1 GTSNPN and CDR2 SVGIG (reference sequence). The CDR3 contains 13 residues. The germline V and J ends were trimmed by 2 bases and 5 bases, with 13 bases remaining between them.

Only one count was recorded for this clone. The junction and the germline gene differ at one end; a read error may be behind it. This chain joins TRBV7-2 and TRBJ2-1; D may be TRBD2 (6 bases). This CDR3 contains 13 residues. Germline CDR1 reads SGHTA; CDR2 reads FQGNSA. CDR3 nucleotides: TGTGCCAGCAGATTAGTAGCGGATCATGAGCAGTTCTTC. Protein: CASRLVADHEQFF.

The CDR3 DNA is TGTGCCTGGAGTTACAGCTCCTACAATGAGCAGTTCTTC. Protein product: CAWSYSSYNEQFF. The chain has TRBV30 and TRBJ2-1, with D uncertain. V was clipped by 2 bases and J by 0 bases, with 5 bases between them. This CDR3 spans 13 amino acids. CDR1 GTSNPN and CDR2 SVGIG come from the germline V gene (reference sequence).

The chain combines TRBV3-1 (or the pseudogene TRBV3-2) with TRBJ2-7; 10 nucleotides match TRBD1. From germline, CDR1 is LGHDT and CDR2 YNNKEL (reference sequence). This CDR3 spans 13 amino acids. V gave up 5 bases and J gave up 4 bases; unmatched junction bases: 2. In DNA, the CDR3 is TGTGCCAGCAGCGTGGGACAGGGGTACGAGCAGTACTTC. It codes for CASSVGQGYEQYF.

This rearrangement joins TRBV19 to TRBJ2-1, with D uncertain. CDR1 LNHDA and CDR2 SQIVND come from the germline V gene (reference sequence). This CDR3 contains 12 residues. V dropped 5 bases and J dropped 5 bases, with 7 bases sitting between them. CDR3 sequence (DNA): TGTGCCAGTAGTGCAGGAAACAATGAGCAGTTCTTC. It yields the protein CASSAGNNEQFF.

This chain uses TRBV30 with TRBJ1-2, with a weak D call TRBD1 (5 bases). This CDR3 is 12 amino acids long. Germline CDR1 and CDR2: GTSNPN and SVGIG (reference sequence). The V gene lost 4 bases and the J gene lost 4 bases, with 10 bases spanning the gap. The CDR3 here is CAWIGASYGYTF. CDR3 bases: TGTGCCTGGATAGGGGCTAGCTATGGCTACACCTTC.

The gene calls are TRBV19 and TRBJ1-1, with 9 bases aligning to TRBD1. V lost 0 bases to trimming and J lost 6 bases; unmatched junction nucleotides: 5. Germline-derived CDR1 and CDR2 are LNHDA and SQIVND (reference sequence). The CDR3 length is 15 residues. This CDR3 reads CASSIDGTGRAEAFF. For the CDR3, the DNA is TGTGCCAGTAGTATAGACGGGACAGGGCGGGCTGAAGCTTTCTTT.

The chain employs TRBV7-8 and TRBJ2-7, with D perhaps TRBD2 (5 bases). Germline CDR1 is SGHVS and CDR2 is FQNEAQ. With 5 bases removed from V and 3 bases from J, the gap between germline ends came to 11 bases. The CDR3 covers 13 residues. CDR3 nucleotides: TGTGCCAGCAGCCATAGCGCCGTCTACGAGCAGTACTTC. Residues: CASSHSAVYEQYF.

The CDR3 loop is CASGGGLNEKLFF. Written as DNA, the CDR3 is TGTGCCAGCGGGGGAGGGTTAAATGAAAAACTGTTTTTT. The V gene is TRBV28, the J gene TRBJ1-4; a possible D gene is TRBD1 (5 bases). Between the trimmed V and J ends, which lost 8 bases and 5 bases, there was a span of 12 bases. This CDR3 has 13 amino acids. Per germline, CDR1 MDHEN and CDR2 SYDVKM.

The chain is built from TRBV5-6 and TRBJ1-2, with a possible D match to TRBD1 (6 bases). The V gene's germline CDR1 is SGHDT and CDR2 YYEEEE. The CDR3 covers 12 residues. V shed 4 bases and J shed 4 bases, with 8 bases lying between them. This chain's CDR3 is CASSKDSYGYTF. DNA for the CDR3: TGTGCCAGCAGCAAGGACAGCTATGGCTACACCTTC.

The rearrangement links TRBV15 to TRBJ1-5; D gene ambiguous. Germline CDR1 is LNHNV and CDR2 is YYDKDF (reference sequence). CDR3 size: 13 residues. Trimming left V 5 bases short and J 6 bases short, with 11 bases between. CDR3 bases: TGTGCCACCAGCGGCACAGTCTTTCAGCCCCAGCATTTT. It yields the protein CATSGTVFQPQHF.

This chain joins TRBV28 and TRBJ1-5; a weak D match, TRBD1 (5 bases). The CDR3 loop spans 15 amino acids. The germline CDR1 and CDR2 sequences are MDHEN and SYDVKM. V was shortened by 1 base and J by 2 bases, with 9 bases between the two germline ends. The CDR3 reads CASSLLRGGNQPQHF. In nucleotides, the CDR3 is TGTGCCAGCAGTTTATTACGAGGGGGCAATCAGCCCCAGCATTTT. Combining the CDR3 with reference TRBV28 and TRBJ1-5 gives the whole variable domain DVKVTQSSRYLVKRTGEKVFLECVQDMDHENMFWYRQDPGLGLRLIYFSYDVKMKEKGDIPEGYSVSREKKERFSLILESASTNQTSMYLCASSLLRGGNQPQHFGDGTRLSIL.

J is TRBJ1-5 and V is TRBV18; TRBD1 might be the D (5 bases). The CDR3 sequence is 14 residues long. V was shortened by 5 bases and J by 0 bases, with 8 bases between the two germline ends. The V gene's germline CDR1 is KGHSH and CDR2 LQKENI. CDR3 bases: TGTGCCAGCTCAGAGGGGCATAGCAATCAGCCCCAGCATTTT. It encodes CASSEGHSNQPQHF. Based on the CDR3 plus reference TRBV18 and TRBJ1-5, the full variable domain is NAGVMQNPRHLVRRRGQEARLRCSPMKGHSHVYWYRQLPEEGLKFMVYLQKENIIDESGMPKERFSAEFPKEGPSILRIQQVVRGDSAAYFCASSEGHSNQPQHFGDGTRLSIL.

The V call is TRBV19, the J call TRBJ2-1, with 13 bases that match TRBD2. This CDR3 region has 16 residues. The V gene end was trimmed by 4 bases and the J gene end by 5 bases; junction bases not matched to a gene: 5. The germline V gene encodes CDR1 LNHDA and CDR2 SQIVND (reference sequence). CDR3 nucleotides: TGTGCCAGTAGTACTCGACTAGCGGGAGGCCACAATGAGCAGTTCTTC. As protein: CASSTRLAGGHNEQFF.

The chain combines TRBV9 with TRBJ2-4, with 7 bases fitting TRBD1. Germline V gene sequence: CDR1 SGDLS, CDR2 YYNGEE. This CDR3 is built from 15 residues. Germline trimming cut 3 bases from V and 2 bases from J; bases unmatched to any gene: 5. CDR3 in amino acids: CASSGETGTKNIQYF. The CDR3 coding sequence is TGTGCCAGCAGCGGCGAGACAGGGACCAAAAACATTCAGTACTTC. Drawing the rest from reference TRBV9 and TRBJ2-4, the complete variable domain is DSGVTQTPKHLITATGQRVTLRCSPRSGDLSVYWYQQSLDQGLQFLIQYYNGEERAKGNILERFSAQQFPDLHSELNLSSLELGDSALYFCASSGETGTKNIQYFGAGTRLSVL.

The rearrangement joins TRBV5-1 to TRBJ2-3; D uncertain. CDR1 SGHRS and CDR2 YFSETQ come from the germline V gene. This CDR3 is built from 14 residues. The V gene lost 4 bases and the J gene lost 0 bases, with 9 bases spanning the gap. The CDR3 bases are TGCGCCAGCAGCCTTTTCCTGAGCACAGATACGCAGTATTTT. It is translated as CASSLFLSTDTQYF.